This T cell receptor (beta chain) came from a study of blood T cell repertoires in COVID-19. Study-wide background: The cDNA or gDNA used as material had been derived from T cells, B-cell-depleted T cells, or PBMCs.

Clones were read by immunoSEQ multiplex PCR, and TCRdb kept only the in-frame ones, dropping some. The profile shows over 300,000 clones, roughly 89% of them singletons. The sequencing sample was made of peripheral blood. This TCR was sampled from a man between 18 and 35 years old with active or convalescent COVID-19.

In DNA form, the CDR3 reads TGTGCCAGCAGAGCGGGAACGTCCCAGCATTTT. Its protein is CASRAGTSQHF. The chain recombines TRBV12-3 or TRBV12-4 with TRBJ1-5, with D uncertain. V lost 6 bases and J lost 11, with 11 bases in between. The CDR3 extends over 11 amino acids.